This T cell receptor (beta chain) was sequenced during a study of blood T cell repertoires in COVID-19. Looking at the study overall: Sites in the United States, Italy and Spain provided acute and convalescent COVID-19 samples.

Germline CDR1 and CDR2: MDHEN and SYDVKM. The CDR3 covers 14 residues. The V gene end was trimmed by 10 bases and the J gene end by 4 bases; junction bases not matched to a gene: 4. The table came from immunoSEQ multiplex PCR; TCRdb's copy has only in-frame clones and leaves some out. Of more than 250,000 clones listed, 75% to 90% are singletons. This chain links TRBV28 with TRBJ2-2; 12 positions agree with TRBD2. Sequenced: peripheral blood. The source of this sequence is a woman in her thirties who had recovered from COVID-19. In nucleotides, the CDR3 is TGTGCCACTCCGGGACTAGCGGGCACCGGGGAGCTGTTTTTT. Its protein product is CATPGLAGTGELFF.